The 21 T cell receptor beta chains reported below all come from one sample, sequenced in a study of OX40 agonist ivuxolimab in advanced cancers. To prepare the library, the immunoSEQ multiplex PCR assay was applied. TCRdb obtained this table from immuneACCESS and retained in-frame rearrangements with V and J assigned. These tables miss some clones; where compared with another copy, unresolved V genes account for less than half of the shortfall, and the remainder is unexplained. A total of fewer than 45,000 clones appear in this sample, approximately 80% of them only once. The ten largest clones capture 15% to 20% of the sample. This specimen was CD4+ or CD8+ T cells sorted from blood, taken in a trial of the OX40 agonist ivuxolimab. Source of these receptors: an adult with an advanced solid tumor such as melanoma, head and neck, liver or kidney cancer.

The V and J genes are TRBV27 and TRBJ2-2, with 13 bases lining up with TRBD2. The CDR3 loop spans 19 amino acids. J lost 4 bases, V lost 2 bases, and 10 bases had no gene match. Germline V gives CDR1 MNHEY, CDR2 SMNVEV (reference sequence). CDR3 in amino acids: CASSLARTSGGAVTGELFF. The DNA for the CDR3 is TGTGCCAGCAGTTTAGCTAGAACTAGCGGGGGGGCGGTCACCGGGGAGCTGTTTTTT.

The V gene is TRBV6-1, the J gene TRBJ1-5; unclear D gene. The germline V and J ends were trimmed by 11 bases and 6 bases, with 17 bases remaining between them. The germline V gene encodes CDR1 MNHNS and CDR2 SASEGT. The CDR3 has 13 amino acids. The CDR3 sequence is CAGAPSGGQPQHF. Written as DNA, the CDR3 is TGTGCCGGTGCCCCCAGCGGCGGTCAGCCCCAGCATTTT.

This chain links TRBV7-9 with TRBJ2-7, with 11 bases identical to TRBD2. CDR1 is SEHNR and CDR2 is FQNEAQ in the germline V gene (reference sequence). CDR3 length: 15 amino acids. V lost 7 bases, J lost 1 base, and 6 bases stayed unmatched. As DNA, the CDR3 is TGTGCCAGCACCTGGACTAGCGGGCATTCCTACGAGCAGTACTTC. It yields the protein CASTWTSGHSYEQYF. Based on the CDR3 plus reference TRBV7-9 and TRBJ2-7, the full variable domain is DTGVSQNPRHKITKRGQNVTFRCDPISEHNRLYWYRQTLGQGPEFLTYFQNEAQLEKSRLLSDRFSAERPKGSFSTLEIQRTEQGDSAMYLCASTWTSGHSYEQYFGPGTRLTVT.

The rearrangement uses TRBV27 and TRBJ1-1, with 8 nucleotides matching TRBD1. This CDR3 has 14 amino acids. Germline V gene lookup returns CDR1 MNHEY and CDR2 SMNVEV (reference sequence). Germline trimming cut 6 bases from V and 3 bases from J; bases unmatched to any gene: 6. The CDR3 DNA is TGTGCCAGCAGCTTTGGGACAGGTCACACTGAAGCTTTCTTT. Its protein product is CASSFGTGHTEAFF.

As DNA, the CDR3 is TGTGCCAGCAGCCTGAGGCAAGGGTTTAACACCGGGGAGCTGTTTTTT. This gives the protein CASSLRQGFNTGELFF. V is TRBV14 and J is TRBJ2-2; unclear D gene. Germline CDR1 reads SGHDN; CDR2 reads FVKESK. V was trimmed by 4 bases and J by 2 bases, leaving 14 bases between them. This CDR3 comprises 16 residues.

The chain is built from TRBV27 and TRBJ2-1, with 10 bases fitting TRBD2. This CDR3 is 16 amino acids long. The germline V gene encodes CDR1 MNHEY and CDR2 SMNVEV (reference sequence). J was trimmed by 10 bases and V by 5 bases; bases with no gene match: 14. CDR3 region: CASSHSPAGGPREQFF. The DNA of the CDR3 is TGTGCCAGCAGTCACTCTCCAGCGGGAGGGCCGAGGGAGCAGTTCTTC.

V and J are TRBV6-4 and TRBJ2-4; tentatively, D is TRBD1 (6 bases). Germline CDR1 MRHNA, CDR2 SNTAGT. Trimming took 0 bases from V and 5 from J, leaving 11 bases between them. The CDR3 covers 15 residues. CDR3 sequence (DNA): TGTGCCAGCAGTGACTCGTACAGGGCCCAAAACATTCAGTACTTC. It encodes CASSDSYRAQNIQYF.

The chain recombines TRBV6-1 with TRBJ1-1, with 11 bases aligning to TRBD1. Germline assignment: CDR1 MNHNS and CDR2 SASEGT. V was clipped by 4 bases and J by 5 bases; unmatched bases: 3. The CDR3 is 14 amino acids. This chain's CDR3 is CASSGTGGRTEAFF. CDR3 DNA sequence: TGTGCCAGCAGTGGGACAGGGGGCAGGACTGAAGCTTTCTTT.

J is TRBJ2-3 and V is TRBV21-1. TRBV21-1 is designated a pseudogene. There are 15 residues in the CDR3. Here the CDR3 DNA reads TGTGCCAGCAGCAAAGGTGGGTCTAGCACAGATACGCAGTATTTT. It is translated as CASSKGGSSTDTQYF.

This clone is termed large (0.1 to 1%). CDR3 amino acids: CASRLGQGEPYSNQPQHF. The DNA of the CDR3 is TGTGCCAGCAGGTTAGGACAGGGGGAGCCTTATAGCAATCAGCCCCAGCATTTT. The gene calls are TRBV28 and TRBJ1-5; 10 bases are a match to TRBD1. Germline-derived CDR1 and CDR2 are MDHEN and SYDVKM. After removal of 6 bases from V and 0 bases from J, the junction contained 11 bases not matched to a gene. The CDR3 contains 18 residues. Looking up the rest from reference TRBV28 and TRBJ1-5 gives the full variable domain: DVKVTQSSRYLVKRTGEKVFLECVQDMDHENMFWYRQDPGLGLRLIYFSYDVKMKEKGDIPEGYSVSREKKERFSLILESASTNQTSMYLCASRLGQGEPYSNQPQHFGDGTRLSIL.

CDR3 region: CASSLVGGAYEAFF. In DNA, the CDR3 is TGCGCCAGCAGCTTGGTTGGGGGCGCGTATGAAGCTTTCTTT. V usage is TRBV5-1 and J usage is TRBJ1-1, with a possible D match to TRBD1 (6 bases). CDR1 and CDR2 (germline): SGHRS, YFSETQ. This CDR3 region has 14 residues. V was clipped by 0 bases and J by 7 bases, with 13 bases between them.

The V call is TRBV12-5, the J call TRBJ2-7, with D uncertain. The germline V gene has CDR1 LGHNT and CDR2 FRNRAP. V lost 0 bases and J lost 5, with 8 bases in between. This CDR3 region has 13 residues. CDR3 sequence (DNA): TGTGCTAGTGGTTTGGTTTTGGGGAACGAGCAGTACTTC. Translation gives CASGLVLGNEQYF.

The V and J genes are TRBV13 and TRBJ1-2; 7 bases match TRBD1. The CDR3 covers 15 residues. The germline V gene encodes CDR1 PRHDT and CDR2 FYEKMQ (reference sequence). With 5 bases clipped from V and 4 bases from J, the junction kept 10 bases outside the gene matches. CDR3 bases: TGTGCCAGCAGCCCTGTAGGAGGACAGGTCTATGGCTACACCTTC. It translates to CASSPVGGQVYGYTF.

The chain combines TRBV7-9 with TRBJ2-3; 12 positions agree with TRBD2. Germline CDR1 reads SEHNR; CDR2 reads FQNEAQ (reference sequence). Losses at the gene ends were 4 bases for V and 4 bases for J; bases not matched to a gene: 6. The CDR3 is 16 amino acids. Here the CDR3 reads CASSSTSGRWSDTQYF. The DNA of the CDR3 is TGTGCCAGCAGCTCGACTAGCGGGAGATGGTCAGATACGCAGTATTTT.

CDR3 amino acids: CASAREGLAGGPNEQFF. DNA for the CDR3: TGTGCCAGCGCGCGAGAGGGACTAGCGGGAGGGCCAAATGAGCAGTTCTTC. This sequence joins TRBV7-2 and TRBJ2-1; 16 bases fit TRBD2. Germline V CDR1 and CDR2: SGHTA, FQGNSA. V trimming: 8 bases; J trimming: 7 bases; junction bases outside the gene matches: 11. The CDR3 sequence is 17 residues long.

The rearrangement uses TRBV28 and TRBJ2-2; the match to TRBD2 covers 8 bases. The germline gives CDR1 MDHEN, CDR2 SYDVKM. With V trimmed by 5 bases and J by 0 bases, 5 bases remained unmatched. The CDR3 is 16 residues long. CDR3 sequence: CASSPLAGTNTGELFF. CDR3 in DNA: TGTGCCAGCAGTCCCCTAGCGGGCACGAACACCGGGGAGCTGTTTTTT.

This clone has just a few counts. V usage is TRBV4-2 and J usage is TRBJ2-5, with 8 nucleotides matching TRBD2. This CDR3 is 16 amino acids long. Losses at the gene ends were 1 base for V and 5 bases for J; bases not matched to a gene: 9. The V gene's germline CDR1 is LGHNA and CDR2 YNFKEQ. The CDR3 DNA is TGTGCCAGCAGCCAAGGTGGAACGGGAGGGGGTGAGACCCAGTACTTC. Encoded protein: CASSQGGTGGGETQYF.

V is TRBV11-2 and J is TRBJ1-5; D unclear. Germline V gene data show CDR1 as SGHAT and CDR2 as FQNNGV. V was pared by 5 bases and J by 3 bases, with 11 bases between. CDR3 length: 14 residues. CDR3 DNA: TGTGCCAGCAGCCCACTGGGCCTCAATCAGCCCCAGCATTTT. Translation: CASSPLGLNQPQHF.

J is TRBJ2-1 and V is TRBV5-6; the D is unclear. Germline V gene sequence: CDR1 SGHDT, CDR2 YYEEEE. Trimming removed 0 bases at V and 8 bases at J, with 9 bases between. The CDR3 has 13 residues. The CDR3 loop is CASSLVVPDEQFF. The CDR3 nucleotides read TGTGCCAGCAGCTTGGTAGTTCCGGATGAGCAGTTCTTC.

The chain is built from TRBV5-1 and TRBJ1-4; the match to TRBD1 covers 7 bases. Germline CDR1 reads SGHRS; CDR2 reads YFSETQ. The CDR3 contains 14 residues. V shed 4 bases and J 4 bases; nucleotides not matched to a gene: 4. The chain's CDR3 is CASSLTGLNEKLFF. CDR3 sequence (DNA): TGCGCCAGCAGCCTGACAGGGCTTAATGAAAAACTGTTTTTT.

CDR3: CSVEVASGDYNEQFF. The CDR3 nucleotides are TGCAGCGTTGAAGTAGCTAGCGGGGACTACAATGAGCAGTTCTTC. The J gene is TRBJ2-1, the V gene TRBV29-1, with 9 bases identical to TRBD2. The CDR3 loop spans 15 amino acids. V dropped 1 base and J dropped 3; count of bases not matched to a gene: 4. Germline V gene sequence: CDR1 SQVTM, CDR2 ANQGSEA.